What follows is one T cell receptor (beta chain) and its context. Its antigen remains unknown. CDR1 and CDR2 from the germline V gene are GTSNPN and SVGIG (reference sequence). V lost 5 bases and J lost 2, with 13 bases in between. CDR3 size: 14 residues. This sample stems from a study of shared clonotypes between healthy human individuals. On the study more broadly: The cohort comprised a couple of women and a few men. Their ages spanned 18 to 49 years. The study's findings and limits: Lower generation probabilities were found for non-shared clonotypes than for those shared by all four donors. Few donors limited the genetic and exposure-history diversity represented. Clonotype sharing among donors was thought likely to change with sequencing depth.

Using immunoSEQ multiplex PCR, the repertoire was profiled, and TCRdb retains in-frame clones only, with some absent. Of some 630,000 clones listed, about two thirds are singletons. The source of this sequence is a woman aged 25-40 years in good health. The V call is TRBV30, the J call TRBJ1-5; D not resolved. The material sequenced was memory CD4+ T cells sorted from blood. Indicated subset: CD45RA-negative fraction. The CDR3 spells CAWGVGMGNQPQHF. The CDR3, as DNA: TGTGCCTGGGGGGTGGGGATGGGCAATCAGCCCCAGCATTTT.